The sequence of this T cell receptor (beta chain) was determined in a study of blood T cell repertoires in COVID-19 (dated by TCRdb to 2020 to 2022). Regarding the complete study: The collaborator samples originated in the United States, Italy and Spain and spanned the acute and convalescent phases of COVID-19. The material from the prospective study consisted of cDNA or gDNA derived from T cells, B-cell-depleted T cells, or PBMCs. The dataset comprised deeply sampled blood TCRbeta repertoires from subjects exposed to, actively infected with, or recovered from COVID-19. The repertoires were released in a freely available public database intended as a resource for research on the immune response to SARS-CoV-2. The samples were drawn from the first 160 participants of the ongoing ImmuneRACE study and from some 1,300 subjects provided by 6 global collaborators. The sample metadata nearly always contained a de-identified subject ID, COVID-19 status, age in years and sex. Where available, HLA class I and class II types were taken from metadata supplied by the sample provider and were not determined by assay-based typing.

About this clone: Its antigen is currently not known. Per-nucleotide qualities are absent, and no much larger clonotype sits a single base away.

What the work shows at the level of the full study, not this receptor alone: Clinical and demographic metadata were provided uncurated, with the amount varying by source and participant.

TCRbeta CDR3 regions were amplified from genomic DNA using the immunoSEQ Assay, a bias-controlled multiplex PCR. Processing in the source paper ran as follows. The number of nucleated cells in each sample was estimated by amplification of reference gene primers within the assay. Sequence reads were collapsed and filtered to measure the absolute abundance of every unique TCRbeta CDR3 rearrangement. For each sample, productive Simpson clonality was calculated by taking the square root of Simpson's diversity index across productive rearrangements. Drawn from immuneACCESS, this table holds only the in-frame rearrangements with V and J called that TCRdb kept. Clones are partly lost; checked studies trace under half to an unresolved V gene and leave the rest unexplained. The V and J calls and clone size come from that table; D and trimming were worked out from the DNA. The sample contains roughly 95,000 clones, about 90% of them found a single time. Under 5% of the sample belongs to the ten largest clones.

For CDR1 and CDR2, the germline V gene lists SGHTA and FQGNSA. The CDR3 runs 15 amino acids, cysteine and phenylalanine included. Only CDR3 DNA remains: 45 bases, in frame from the first base. The germline V and J ends show losses of 2 bases and 2 bases respectively, and no gene match explains 3 bases of the junction. Each collaborating institution followed its own protocols to collect whole blood in K2EDTA tubes. Collaborator samples were shipped for TCRbeta analysis as frozen whole blood, isolated PBMCs, or DNA extracted from either sample type. The sequence links TRBV7-2 to TRBJ2-1; 7 bases in the middle match TRBD2. What was sequenced was peripheral blood. The receptor's source is a woman aged 50 to 60 in a cohort sampled during active COVID-19. The CDR3 reads CASSLSGDTYNEQFF. At the DNA level, the sequence is TGTGCCAGCAGCTTAAGCGGGGATACCTACAATGAGCAGTTCTTC.